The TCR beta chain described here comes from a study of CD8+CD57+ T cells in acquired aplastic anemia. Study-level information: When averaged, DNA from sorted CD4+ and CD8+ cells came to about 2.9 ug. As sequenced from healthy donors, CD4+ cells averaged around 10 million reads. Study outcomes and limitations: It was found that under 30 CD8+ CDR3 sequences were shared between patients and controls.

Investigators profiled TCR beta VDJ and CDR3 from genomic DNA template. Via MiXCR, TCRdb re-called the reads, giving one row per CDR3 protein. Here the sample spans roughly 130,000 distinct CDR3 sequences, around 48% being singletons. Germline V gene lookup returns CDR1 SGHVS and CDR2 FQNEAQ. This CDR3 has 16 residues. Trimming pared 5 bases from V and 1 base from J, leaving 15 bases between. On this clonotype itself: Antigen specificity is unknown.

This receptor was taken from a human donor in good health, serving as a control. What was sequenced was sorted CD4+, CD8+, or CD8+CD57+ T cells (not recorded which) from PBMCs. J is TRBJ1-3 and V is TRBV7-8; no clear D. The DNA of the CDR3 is TGTGCCAGCAGCCATTTAGCGGATTCTTCTGGAAACACCATATATTTT. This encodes CASSHLADSSGNTIYF. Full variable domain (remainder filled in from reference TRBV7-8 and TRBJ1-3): GAGVSQSPRYKVAKRGQDVALRCDPISGHVSLFWYQQALGQGPEFLTYFQNEAQLDKSGLPSDRFFAERPEGSVSTLKIQRTQQEDSAVYLCASSHLADSSGNTIYFGEGSWLTVV.